The clone carrying this T cell receptor beta chain was found many times. Both iRepertoire HTBI primers and Arm-PCR of CDR3 regions were used to build the TCR beta libraries. In the authors' workflow: Samples jointly harbored 60 or so TRBV and over 13 TRBJ segments. TCRdb analysed the multiplex PCR reads with MiXCR anew, one entry per CDR3 protein. None of the V and J calls come from the authors' own analysis; TCRdb made them. The sample has around 450,000 distinct CDR3 sequences, around a fifth seen once. The record originates from a study of regulatory T cells in long-lasting Graves disease. Regarding time point: persistent/refractory GD, antithyroid drugs over 5 years with positive TRAb. RNA from PBMCs was the source of the TCR library. An endocrinology department located in Xi'an, China, was where the patients came from. The length of the CDR3 is 13 residues. Trimming cost V 6 bases and J 4 bases, with 12 bases left between them.

This clonotype originated in a female donor with Graves disease. The chain is built from TRBV12-3 or TRBV12-4 and TRBJ1-2, with D hard to call. The sequencing used peripheral blood mononuclear cells (PBMCs), collected when the disease was refractory, from a patient treated with antithyroid drugs. CDR3 amino acids: CASSLGTSYGYTF. Here the CDR3 DNA reads TGTGCCAGCAGCCTGGGTACGAGCTATGGCTACACCTTC.